This entry is about one T cell receptor (beta chain). This entry belongs to a study of blood T cell repertoires in COVID-19. Study summary: There were acute and convalescent COVID-19 samples, and they came from the United States, Italy and Spain. From T cells, B-cell-depleted T cells, or PBMCs came the material, which was cDNA or gDNA.

Authors' methods: Reference gene primer amplification yielded estimated nucleated cell counts. Measured with immunoSEQ multiplex PCR; TCRdb has only the in-frame clones, and not every one. The V and J calls and clone size come from that table; D and trimming were worked out from the DNA. The sample holds 250,000 or so clones; roughly 89% are singletons and the top ten take approximately 4.6%. What was sequenced was peripheral blood. The receptor was derived from a middle-aged woman who had recovered from COVID-19.

This chain's CDR3 is CASSPWTGGAGTEAFF. As DNA, the CDR3 is TGTGCCAGCAGCCCCTGGACAGGGGGCGCGGGAACTGAAGCTTTCTTT. The rearrangement joins TRBV5-5 to TRBJ1-1, with TRBD1 matching 11 bases. The CDR3 runs 16 residues. The germline V gene has CDR1 SGHKS and CDR2 YYEKEE (reference sequence). V shed 4 bases and J 5 bases; nucleotides not matched to a gene: 10.